The TCR beta chain described here comes from a study of cytomegalovirus exposure and HLA in healthy donors. Findings and limits, study-wide: In a later analysis, 15,000 to 20,000 TCR beta sequences were associated with HLA alleles at 0.05 false discovery rate. Immune exposure information comprised only CMV serostatus.

CDR1 SGHRS and CDR2 YFSETQ come from the germline V gene. The CDR3 runs to 15 residues. Researchers ran the PCR with 60 Vbeta and 13 Jbeta primers. Measured with immunoSEQ multiplex PCR; TCRdb has only the in-frame clones, and not every one. The sample consists of about 140,000 clones, less than 80% of them appearing once. To note about this clone: Its target is not known. A junction boundary mismatches the germline segment, possibly from a read error.

V is TRBV5-1 and J is TRBJ2-2; possibly TRBD1 for D (6 bases). The TCR sequence derives from a woman between 50 and 59 years old in good health and CMV-seropositive. Specimen: PBMCs. In DNA form, the CDR3 reads TGCGCCAGCAGATTGGGGGCTACCACTACCGGGGAGCTGTTTTTT. Its translation: CASRLGATTTGELFF.